The 18 T cell receptor beta chains presented below share a single source sample, sequenced in a study of CD8 T cells in ankylosing spondylitis. Notes on the study in general: For ankylosing spondylitis blood, a TCR beta motif of eight or nine highly homologous variants appeared characteristic.

These receptors' antigens are unknown. TCRdb re-derived calls from the 5' RACE reads in MiXCR, one entry per CDR3 protein. The sample consists of about 750,000 distinct CDR3 sequences, under 20% of them appearing once. Specimen: blood, either unsorted or a sorted T cell fraction (not recorded which). These receptor sequences come from a male donor with ankylosing spondylitis.

J is TRBJ2-1 and V is TRBV7-3; 11 nucleotides agree with TRBD2. The germline CDR1 and CDR2 sequences are SGHTA and FQGTGA. This CDR3 comprises 15 residues. J gave up 6 bases and V 5 bases, and 6 bases lay outside the gene matches. The CDR3 region is CASSMTSGVSNEQFF. The CDR3 nucleotides read TGTGCCAGCAGCATGACTAGCGGGGTGTCCAATGAGCAGTTCTTC. The full variable domain, rest sourced from reference TRBV7-3 and TRBJ2-1, is GAGVSQTPSNKVTEKGKYVELRCDPISGHTALYWYRQSLGQGPEFLIYFQGTGAADDSGLPNDRFFAVRPEGSVSTLKIQRTERGDSAVYLCASSMTSGVSNEQFFGPGTRLTVL.

This clonotype was picked up one time. The gene calls are TRBV29-1 and TRBJ1-1; D not resolved. The V gene lost 4 bases and the J gene lost 2 bases, with 8 bases spanning the gap. Germline V lookup: CDR1 SQVTM, CDR2 ANQGSEA. CDR3 size: 12 residues. The CDR3 DNA reads as TGCAGCGTTGTAGAGGGCAACACTGAAGCTTTCTTT. Translation gives CSVVEGNTEAFF.

CDR3 bases: TGCAGTGCTAGAAAGACTAGCGGGGCTTCCTACGAGCAGTACTTC. Residues: CSARKTSGASYEQYF. The V gene is TRBV20-1, the J gene TRBJ2-7; 11 bases match TRBD2. The CDR3 runs to 15 residues. Germline CDR1 and CDR2: DFQATT and SNEGSKA (reference sequence). Trimming took 2 bases from V and 1 from J; bases not matched to a gene: 4.

The V gene is TRBV11-1, the J gene TRBJ2-1, with 7 bases lining up with TRBD2. With V trimmed by 1 base and J by 8 bases, 11 bases remained unmatched. Per the germline V gene, CDR1 is SGHAT and CDR2 is FQDESV (reference sequence). The CDR3 contains 16 residues. The CDR3 nucleotides are TGTGCCAGCAGCTTAGGTATTAGCGGGCCTGACCATGAGCAGTTCTTC. Protein sequence: CASSLGISGPDHEQFF.

V is TRBV12-3 or TRBV12-4 and J is TRBJ2-1; 11 bases line up with TRBD1. After removal of 4 bases from V and 12 bases from J, the junction contained 8 bases not matched to a gene. The CDR3 has 14 residues. CDR3 region: CASSSGQGVLWQFF. The CDR3 DNA sequence: TGTGCCAGCAGTTCGGGACAGGGGGTTTTGTGGCAGTTCTTC.

There are many counts of this clonotype. The chain has TRBV27 and TRBJ2-3; no firm D call. V was clipped by 6 bases and J by 5 bases, with 12 bases between them. This CDR3 region has 13 residues. The germline CDR1 and CDR2 sequences are MNHEY and SMNVEV (reference sequence). The CDR3 sequence is CASSLNLVDTQYF. CDR3 nucleotides: TGTGCCAGCAGCCTCAATCTTGTAGATACGCAGTATTTT.

The rearrangement links TRBV12-5 to TRBJ2-1; D is unresolved. V was clipped by 2 bases and J by 4 bases, with 21 bases between them. This CDR3 has 18 residues. Germline CDR1 LGHNT, CDR2 FRNRAP. CDR3 in amino acids: CASGLSAVQSAQYNEQFF. The CDR3 DNA follows: TGTGCTAGTGGTTTGAGTGCGGTGCAGTCAGCCCAATACAATGAGCAGTTCTTC.

This clonotype was recorded at least ten times. CDR3 sequence: CASSQLGQTLPYGYTF. CDR3 DNA: TGCGCCAGCAGCCAACTCGGACAGACCCTACCCTATGGCTACACCTTC. The V and J genes are TRBV4-1 and TRBJ1-2; a weak D match, TRBD1 (6 bases). Germline-derived CDR1 and CDR2 are MGHRA and YSYEKL. The CDR3 runs 16 residues. The V gene lost 2 bases and the J gene lost 4 bases, with 17 bases spanning the gap.

J is TRBJ1-1 and V is TRBV12-3 or TRBV12-4; maybe TRBD1 (6 bases). The V and J ends lost 3 bases and 4 bases respectively, with 9 bases between them. The length of the CDR3 is 13 residues. CDR3 sequence (DNA): TGTGCCAGCAGTTTCAAAGGGGGCACTGAAGCTTTCTTT. Translated, it gives CASSFKGGTEAFF.

This rearrangement joins TRBV4-1 to TRBJ1-2, with a possible D match to TRBD1 (5 bases). The V and J ends lost 1 base and 1 base respectively, with 10 bases between them. The CDR3 contains 15 residues. Germline CDR1 is MGHRA and CDR2 is YSYEKL. The CDR3 is CASSQGGTFNYGYTF. For the CDR3, the DNA is TGCGCCAGCAGCCAAGGAGGGACCTTTAACTATGGCTACACCTTC.

This clonotype appeared a few times. This sequence joins TRBV15 and TRBJ1-2, with D possibly TRBD1 on 5 matching bases. This CDR3 region has 13 residues. In germline, CDR1 is LNHNV, CDR2 YYDKDF (reference sequence). Trimming cost V 3 bases and J 4 bases, with 9 bases left between them. The CDR3 DNA reads as TGTGCCACCAGCAGTCAGGGTTCCTATGGCTACACCTTC. It is translated as CATSSQGSYGYTF.

This clonotype was seen only a few times. The chain links TRBV29-1 to TRBJ1-2, with D tentatively TRBD1 (5 bases). The CDR3 runs 12 residues. The V end was cut by 3 bases, the J end by 5 bases, with 10 bases between. Germline CDR1 SQVTM, CDR2 ANQGSEA. CDR3: CSVDQGSYGYTF. The CDR3 coding sequence is TGCAGCGTTGATCAGGGTTCGTATGGCTACACCTTC.

This sequence joins TRBV29-1 and TRBJ2-2, with D possibly called TRBD1 or TRBD2 (7 bases each). The CDR3 runs to 17 residues. Deletions cut 1 base from V and 4 bases from J, with 19 bases between. CDR1 and CDR2 from the germline V gene are SQVTM and ANQGSEA. The chain's CDR3 is CSVEGGRGQGVTGELFF. The CDR3 DNA reads as TGCAGCGTTGAAGGGGGGAGGGGGCAAGGAGTCACCGGGGAGCTGTTTTTT.

This clonotype was detected a few times. This rearrangement joins TRBV4-3 to TRBJ1-1, with TRBD1 matching 7 bases. The CDR3 has 18 amino acids. The junction had 18 bases not matched to a gene; V was cut back by 4 bases and J by 4 bases. Germline V CDR1 and CDR2: LGHNA, YSLEER. The CDR3 sequence: CASSPRTGQESLSTEAFF. The CDR3 DNA sequence: TGCGCCAGCAGCCCTAGGACAGGTCAGGAATCGCTGAGCACTGAAGCTTTCTTT.

The V call is TRBV27, the J call TRBJ2-7; possible D gene TRBD2, 5 bases. CDR1 and CDR2 (germline): MNHEY, SMNVEV (reference sequence). The V end lost 7 bases, the J end lost 2 bases, and 18 bases lay between the germline ends. The CDR3 contains 15 residues. In DNA form, the CDR3 reads TGTGCCAGCAAATCGGAGGCAGGTGGCCCCTACGAGCAGTACTTC. This codes for CASKSEAGGPYEQYF.

This clonotype was counted between two and nine times. V is TRBV15 and J is TRBJ2-1; D unclear. V gave up 1 base and J gave up 4 bases, with 8 bases separating them. The CDR3 has 14 amino acids. Germline V CDR1 and CDR2: LNHNV, YYDKDF (reference sequence). CDR3 amino acids: CATSRVAAYNEQFF. The CDR3 nucleotides read TGTGCCACCAGCAGAGTGGCGGCGTACAATGAGCAGTTCTTC.

The table lists this clonotype with a few counts. The chain recombines TRBV2 with TRBJ2-1; the D gene is possibly TRBD2 (5 bases). Trimming cost V 6 bases and J 5 bases, with 11 bases left between them. Germline-derived CDR1 and CDR2 are SNHLY and FYNNEI. This CDR3 has 13 amino acids. CDR3 loop: CASRPPGNNEQFF. The CDR3 DNA is TGTGCCAGCAGGCCCCCCGGGAACAATGAGCAGTTCTTC.

This clonotype was picked up a small number of times. The chain joins TRBV12-3 or TRBV12-4 to TRBJ1-1; TRBD1 might be the D (6 bases). V was clipped by 6 bases and J by 7 bases, with 12 bases between them. This CDR3 region has 12 residues. The CDR3 region is CASRTRGNEAFF. CDR3 in DNA: TGTGCCAGCAGAACCAGGGGAAATGAAGCTTTCTTT.